This record covers a single T cell receptor beta chain. Germline V gives CDR1 MDHEN, CDR2 SYDVKM. The length of the CDR3 is 18 residues. Unmatched junction bases numbered 12, after V lost 4 bases and J lost 1 base. Data came from immunoSEQ multiplex PCR; TCRdb stores just in-frame clones and leaves some out. The sample yields 75,000 to 80,000 clones, more than 75% seen once. The sample comes from a study of OX40 agonist ivuxolimab in advanced cancers. Sequencing was performed on CD4+ or CD8+ T cells sorted from blood, taken in a trial of the OX40 agonist ivuxolimab. The V and J genes are TRBV28 and TRBJ2-3; 9 bases match TRBD2. The receptor was isolated from an adult with an advanced solid tumor such as melanoma, head and neck, liver or kidney cancer. CDR3 sequence: CASSYLTSGPWGTDTQYF. The DNA of the CDR3 is TGTGCCAGCAGTTATTTGACTAGCGGCCCCTGGGGCACAGATACGCAGTATTTT.